This T cell receptor (beta chain) was obtained from a study of vaccination effects on CD4 cells after COVID-19. Before sequencing took place, the ViraFEST assay used viral peptide pools to expand antigen-specific CD4+ T cells. Isolating CD4+ T cells followed roughly ten days of culture. The participants, recipients of two vaccine doses, got either BNT162b2 or mRNA-1273. Comment on this clone: Its specificity is not known.

Assay: immunoSEQ multiplex PCR; the TCRdb copy retains only in-frame clones and omits some. The data hold 25,000 to 30,000 clones, with under 85% observed a single time. The starting material was CD4+ T cells from PBMCs cultured with HCoV-OC43 spike peptides, obtained after COVID-19 vaccination. Described subset: HCoV-OC43 spike overlapping peptide pool stimulation. The TCR comes from a human donor who received a COVID-19 vaccine.

Here the CDR3 reads CASSLFWEEGSYEQYF. CDR3 bases: TGTGCCAGCAGCTTATTTTGGGAAGAAGGCTCCTACGAGCAGTACTTC. V is TRBV7-2 and J is TRBJ2-7; D is unresolved. The CDR3 length is 16 residues. From germline, CDR1 is SGHTA and CDR2 FQGNSA. Trimming took off 2 bases at V and 0 bases at J, with 14 bases between the two ends.